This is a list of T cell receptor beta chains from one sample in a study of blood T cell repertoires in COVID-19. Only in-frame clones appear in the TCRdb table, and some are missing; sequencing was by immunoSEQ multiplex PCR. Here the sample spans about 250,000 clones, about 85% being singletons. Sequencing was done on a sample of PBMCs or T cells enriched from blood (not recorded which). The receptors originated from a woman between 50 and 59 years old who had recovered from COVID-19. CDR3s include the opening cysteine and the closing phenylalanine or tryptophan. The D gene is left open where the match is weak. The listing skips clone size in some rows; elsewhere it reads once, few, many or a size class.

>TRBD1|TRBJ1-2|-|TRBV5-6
CASSSGTGTGHYGYTF
TGTGCCAGCAGCTCAGGGACCGGGACAGGACACTATGGCTACACCTTC
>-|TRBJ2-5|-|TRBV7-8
CASSLAGVRQETQYF
TGTGCCAGCAGCTTAGCGGGAGTACGTCAAGAGACCCAGTACTTC
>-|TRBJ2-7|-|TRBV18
CASSPGDTSYEQYF
TGTGCCAGCTCACCCGGCGACACCTCCTACGAGCAGTACTTC
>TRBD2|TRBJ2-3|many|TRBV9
CASSPSGSTDTQYF
TGTGCCAGCAGCCCGAGCGGGAGTACCGATACGCAGTATTTT
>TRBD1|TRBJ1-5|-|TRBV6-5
CASRQDRGDNQPQHF
TGTGCCAGCAGGCAAGACAGGGGTGACAATCAGCCCCAGCATTTT
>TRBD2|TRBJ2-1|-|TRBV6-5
CASSSGLAGDYNEQFF
TGTGCCAGCAGTTCGGGACTAGCGGGAGACTACAATGAGCAGTTCTTC
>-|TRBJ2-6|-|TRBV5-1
CASSLPRFSGDSSGANVLTF
TGCGCCAGCAGCTTGCCCCGTTTTTCAGGGGATAGCTCTGGGGCCAACGTCCTGACTTTC
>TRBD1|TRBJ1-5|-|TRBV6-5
CASSQTGDQPQHF
TGTGCCAGCAGCCAAACAGGGGATCAGCCCCAGCATTTT
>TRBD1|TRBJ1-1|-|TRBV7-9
CASSLVRGRLNTEAFF
TGTGCCAGCAGCTTAGTCAGGGGGCGGTTGAACACTGAAGCTTTCTTT
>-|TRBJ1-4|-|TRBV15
CATSREGETREKLFF
TGTGCCACCAGCAGAGAGGGCGAGACGCGTGAAAAACTGTTTTTT
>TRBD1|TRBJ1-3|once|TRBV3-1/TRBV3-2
CASSLRTGGGNTIYF
TGTGCCAGCAGCCTGCGGACAGGGGGAGGAAACACCATATATTTT
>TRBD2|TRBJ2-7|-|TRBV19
CASSINAGGPYEQYF
TGTGCCAGTAGTATAAACGCGGGAGGCCCCTACGAGCAGTACTTC
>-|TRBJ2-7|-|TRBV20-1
CSPSPAYEQYF
TGCAGCCCTTCCCCCGCCTACGAGCAGTACTTC
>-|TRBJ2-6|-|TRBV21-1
CASSRGTGANVLTF
TGTGCCAGCAGCAGAGGGACTGGGGCCAACGTCCTGACTTTC
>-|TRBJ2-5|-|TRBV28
CASSSGAQETQYF
TGTGCCAGCAGTTCAGGGGCCCAAGAGACCCAGTACTTC
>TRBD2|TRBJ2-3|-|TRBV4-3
CASSRTSSYTDTQYF
TGCGCCAGCAGCCGGACTAGCAGTTACACAGATACGCAGTATTTT
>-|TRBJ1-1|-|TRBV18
CASSRVGGLGTEAFF
TGTGCCAGCTCACGAGTCGGGGGGCTGGGCACTGAAGCTTTCTTT
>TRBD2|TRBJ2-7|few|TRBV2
CASSETSGSEQYF
TGTGCCAGCAGTGAGACTAGCGGGAGCGAGCAGTACTTC
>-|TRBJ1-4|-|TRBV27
CASSSHTLRAINEKLFF
TGTGCCAGCAGTTCCCATACCTTGAGGGCAATTAATGAAAAACTGTTTTTT
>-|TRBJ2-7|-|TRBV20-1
CSAWAGYEQYF
TGCAGTGCTTGGGCCGGCTACGAGCAGTACTTC
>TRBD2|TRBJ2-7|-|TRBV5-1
CASSLGAGVVRYEQYF
TGCGCCAGCAGCTTGGGAGCGGGAGTCGTTAGGTACGAGCAGTACTTC
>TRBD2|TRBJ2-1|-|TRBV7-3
CASSLGLARDEQFF
TGTGCCAGCAGCCTGGGACTAGCTCGCGATGAGCAGTTCTTC
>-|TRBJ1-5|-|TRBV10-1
CASSESACRGDQPQHF
TGCGCCAGCAGTGAGTCTGCTTGTAGGGGTGATCAGCCCCAGCATTTT
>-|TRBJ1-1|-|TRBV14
CASSLNGGTTEAFF
TGTGCCAGCAGCCTGAACGGGGGGACCACTGAAGCTTTCTTT
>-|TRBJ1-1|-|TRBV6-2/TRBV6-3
CASSYRRGENTEAFF
TGTGCCAGCAGTTACCGCAGGGGTGAGAACACTGAAGCTTTCTTT
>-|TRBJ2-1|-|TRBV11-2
CASSSDWYNEQFF
TGTGCCAGCAGCTCGGACTGGTACAATGAGCAGTTCTTC
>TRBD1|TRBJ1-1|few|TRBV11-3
CASSKGQGAMNTEAFF
TGTGCCAGCAGCAAAGGACAGGGTGCGATGAACACTGAAGCTTTCTTT
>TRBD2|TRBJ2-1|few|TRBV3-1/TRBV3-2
CASSHPSRTSGSSNEQFF
TGTGCCAGCAGCCATCCCTCCCGGACTAGCGGGAGTTCAAATGAGCAGTTCTTC
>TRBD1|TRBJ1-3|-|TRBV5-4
CASSSRDSSGNTIYF
TGTGCCAGCAGCTCCCGGGACAGCTCTGGAAACACCATATATTTT
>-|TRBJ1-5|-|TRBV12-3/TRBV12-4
CASSPRQDQPQHF
TGTGCCAGCAGTCCAAGACAGGATCAGCCCCAGCATTTT
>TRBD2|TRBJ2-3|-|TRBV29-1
CSVGPSGSTDTQYF
TGCAGCGTTGGGCCTAGCGGAAGCACAGATACGCAGTATTTT
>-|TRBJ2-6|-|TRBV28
CASSQKTDTGANVLTF
TGTGCCAGCAGTCAAAAGACAGATACTGGGGCCAACGTCCTGACTTTC
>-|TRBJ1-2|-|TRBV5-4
CASSLELGDTNYGYTF
TGTGCCAGCAGCCTGGAGTTAGGGGATACGAACTATGGCTACACCTTC
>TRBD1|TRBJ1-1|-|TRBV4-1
CASSLLTGRGQGRTEAFF
TGCGCCAGCAGCCTACTAACGGGCCGGGGACAGGGCAGAACTGAAGCTTTCTTT
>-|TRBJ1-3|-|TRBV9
CASSPQGNTIYF
TGTGCCAGCAGCCCCCAGGGCAACACCATATATTTT
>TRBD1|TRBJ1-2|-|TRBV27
CASSFSPSTGTGDYGYTF
TGTGCCAGCAGTTTCTCGCCAAGCACCGGGACAGGAGACTATGGCTACACCTTC
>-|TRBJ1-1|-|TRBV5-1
CASSWTAINTEAFF
TGCGCCAGCAGCTGGACAGCTATAAACACTGAAGCTTTCTTT
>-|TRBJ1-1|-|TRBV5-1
CASRAHRDTEAFF
TGCGCCAGCAGGGCCCACAGGGACACTGAAGCTTTCTTT
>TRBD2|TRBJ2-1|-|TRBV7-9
CASSFTSGRKNEQFF
TGTGCCAGCAGCTTTACTAGCGGGAGGAAAAATGAGCAGTTCTTC
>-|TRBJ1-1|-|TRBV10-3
CAISEGQLNTEAFF
TGTGCCATCAGTGAGGGACAGCTGAACACTGAAGCTTTCTTT
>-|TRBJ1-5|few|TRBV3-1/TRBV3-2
CASSLQGPNQPQHF
TGTGCCAGCAGCCTTCAGGGCCCCAATCAGCCCCAGCATTTT
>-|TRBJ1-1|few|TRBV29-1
CSVRTDMNTEAFF
TGCAGCGTCAGGACAGACATGAACACTGAAGCTTTCTTT
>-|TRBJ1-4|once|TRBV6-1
CASRGGEKLFF
TGTGCCAGCAGAGGGGGTGAAAAACTGTTTTTT
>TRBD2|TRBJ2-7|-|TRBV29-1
CSAQREGYEQYF
TGCAGCGCTCAGCGGGAGGGCTACGAGCAGTACTTC
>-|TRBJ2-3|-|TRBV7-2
CASSLEGRGWDTQYF
TGTGCCAGCAGCTTAGAAGGTCGGGGGTGGGATACGCAGTATTTT
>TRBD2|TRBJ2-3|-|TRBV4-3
CASSQAGLVGTQYF
TGCGCCAGCAGCCAGGCAGGACTAGTTGGTACGCAGTATTTT
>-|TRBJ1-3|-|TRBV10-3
CAITNTGSSGNTIYF
TGTGCCATCACCAACACAGGGTCCTCTGGAAACACCATATATTTT
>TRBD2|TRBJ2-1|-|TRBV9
CASSAGLAGFNEQFF
TGTGCCAGCAGCGCGGGACTAGCGGGATTCAATGAGCAGTTCTTC
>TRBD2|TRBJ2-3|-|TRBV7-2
CASSLPGTSGRESQYF
TGTGCCAGCAGCTTACCGGGGACTAGCGGGAGGGAATCGCAGTATTTT
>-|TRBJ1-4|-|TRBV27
CASTRADSLNEKLFF
TGTGCCAGCACGCGGGCGGACAGCCTCAATGAAAAACTGTTTTTT
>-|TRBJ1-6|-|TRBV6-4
CASSEVDSSPLHF
TGTGCCAGCAGTGAGGTCGACTCTTCACCCCTCCACTTT
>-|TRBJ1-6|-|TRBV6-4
CASSDLENSPLHF
TGTGCCAGCAGCGACTTAGAGAATTCACCCCTCCACTTT